A selection of T cell receptor beta chains follows, all from one sample in a study of vaccination and CD4 T cells after COVID-19. MiXCR was run by TCRdb on the PCR reads, yielding one entry per CDR3 protein. Here the sample spans 13,000 or so distinct CDR3 sequences, roughly two thirds being singletons. Which antigens these TCRs recognize remains unknown. The sample comprised CD4+ T cells from blood, cultured in vitro. These receptors originate from a human donor who had recovered from COVID-19. Each CDR3 is given with its conserved first and last residue. The D gene is left open where the match is weak. The size of a clone is reported for some rows only, either as once, few or many, or as a class for expanded clones.

abundance,d_gene,j_gene,v_gene,len,CDR3aa,CDR3nt
few,-,TRBJ1-5,TRBV18,13,CASSPISDQPQHF,TGTGCCAGCTCACCAATTTCAGACCAGCCCCAGCATTTT
few,-,TRBJ1-2,TRBV12-3/TRBV12-4,16,CASSLSIAVKPYGYTF,TGTGCCAGCAGTTTGAGTATTGCAGTGAAACCCTATGGCTACACCTTC
few,-,TRBJ2-1,TRBV6-2/TRBV6-3,16,CASSYGGQGRHNEQFF,TGTGCCAGCAGTTATGGGGGGCAGGGGAGACACAATGAGCAGTTCTTC
-,-,TRBJ1-5,TRBV4-1,15,CASSQIQYSNQPQHF,TGCGCCAGCAGCCAGATACAGTATAGCAATCAGCCCCAGCATTTT
few,TRBD1,TRBJ2-6,TRBV6-5,16,CASSYDRGAGANVLTF,TGTGCCAGCAGTTACGACAGGGGCGCTGGGGCCAACGTCCTGACTTTC
-,-,TRBJ2-3,TRBV20-1,18,CSARGAGIGGTSTDTQYF,TGCAGTGCTAGAGGGGCGGGGATTGGCGGGACTAGCACAGATACGCAGTATTTT
-,-,TRBJ1-1,TRBV7-2,14,CASSLVSGNTEAFF,TGTGCCAGCAGCTTAGTGTCAGGGAACACTGAAGCTTTCTTT
-,TRBD1,TRBJ1-5,TRBV24-1,24,CATSDLQAIGGDREIEYSNQPQHF,TGTGCCACCAGTGATTTGCAGGCAATTGGGGGGGACAGAGAAATCGAATATAGCAATCAGCCCCAGCATTTT
-,-,TRBJ2-4,TRBV25-1,18,CASSEYRGTLLAKNIQYF,TGTGCCAGCAGTGAATATAGGGGAACACTGCTAGCCAAAAACATTCAGTACTTC
-,TRBD1,TRBJ2-5,TRBV20-1,14,CSARDRGRTETQYF,TGCAGTGCTAGAGACAGGGGGCGTACGGAGACCCAGTACTTC
-,-,TRBJ1-2,TRBV11-3,13,CASSSGTAGGYTF,TGTGCCAGCAGCTCGGGGACGGCGGGGGGCTACACCTTC
-,TRBD1,TRBJ2-5,TRBV19,13,CASAGTEQETQYF,TGTGCCAGCGCCGGGACAGAGCAAGAGACCCAGTACTTC
-,-,TRBJ2-1,TRBV27,13,CASSTNTIYEQFF,TGTGCCAGCAGCACAAACACAATTTATGAGCAGTTCTTC
-,TRBD1,TRBJ2-5,TRBV24-1,16,CATSEPGTGFQETQYF,TGTGCCACCAGTGAGCCCGGGACAGGGTTCCAAGAGACCCAGTACTTC
-,TRBD1,TRBJ1-1,TRBV5-1,16,CASSLATQGAGTEAFF,TGCGCCAGCAGCTTGGCCACGCAGGGGGCAGGGACTGAAGCTTTCTTT
-,-,TRBJ1-1,TRBV19,15,CASSDPAGPSTEAFF,TGTGCCAGTAGTGACCCAGCGGGGCCAAGCACTGAAGCTTTCTTT
-,-,TRBJ1-5,TRBV7-2,13,CASSLDGNQPQHF,TGTGCCAGCAGCTTAGATGGGAATCAGCCCCAGCATTTT
-,TRBD1,TRBJ1-1,TRBV12-3/TRBV12-4,17,CASSPFMRGLRGTEAFF,TGTGCCAGCAGCCCCTTCATGAGGGGGCTACGCGGCACTGAAGCTTTCTTT
-,-,TRBJ1-2,TRBV7-2,13,CASSLRGVGGYTF,TGTGCCAGCAGCTTAAGGGGGGTAGGGGGCTACACCTTC
few,-,TRBJ1-5,TRBV19,15,CASSTGAGTNQPQHF,TGTGCCAGTAGTACGGGGGCAGGGACCAATCAGCCCCAGCATTTT
-,-,TRBJ1-6,TRBV20-1,15,CSAVVVGRLYSPLHF,TGCAGTGCCGTGGTTGTGGGACGTTTGTATTCACCCCTCCACTTT
-,TRBD1,TRBJ1-2,TRBV7-2,15,CASSFPGQGGYGYTF,TGTGCCAGCAGCTTTCCCGGACAGGGTGGCTATGGCTACACCTTC
-,-,TRBJ1-1,TRBV20-1,13,CSAREDRNTEAFF,TGCAGTGCTAGAGAGGACCGTAACACTGAAGCTTTCTTT
-,TRBD2,TRBJ2-7,TRBV20-1,14,CSARGLAGRGEQYF,TGCAGTGCTAGAGGCCTAGCGGGGAGAGGCGAGCAGTACTTC
-,-,TRBJ1-1,TRBV7-9,12,CASSLTLPEAFF,TGTGCCAGCAGCTTAACCCTTCCAGAAGCTTTCTTT
few,-,TRBJ1-1,TRBV29-1,13,CSVRGQSNTEAFF,TGCAGCGTACGCGGACAATCGAACACTGAAGCTTTCTTT
-,-,TRBJ2-2,TRBV2,13,CASRGLWTGELFF,TGTGCCAGCAGGGGGCTTTGGACCGGGGAGCTGTTTTTT
-,TRBD1,TRBJ1-2,TRBV6-5,15,CASSYRGQGLYGYTF,TGTGCCAGCAGTTATAGGGGACAGGGCCTTTATGGCTACACCTTC
-,-,TRBJ1-1,TRBV6-1,16,CASRGGLKAQRTEAFF,TGTGCCAGCAGGGGGGGACTTAAAGCCCAGAGGACTGAAGCTTTCTTT
-,-,TRBJ1-5,TRBV11-2,13,CASSLDWVQPQHF,TGTGCCAGCAGCTTAGATTGGGTTCAGCCCCAGCATTTT
-,TRBD1,TRBJ1-3,TRBV7-2,15,CASSSQTGTGNTIYF,TGTGCCAGCAGCTCCCAGACAGGGACTGGAAACACCATATATTTT
-,-,TRBJ1-2,TRBV5-4,14,CASSIDDVGQGYTF,TGTGCCAGCAGCATCGATGATGTGGGTCAGGGCTACACCTTC
-,TRBD1,TRBJ2-7,TRBV19,15,CASSIGGTDHYEQYF,TGTGCCAGTAGTATAGGGGGGACAGATCACTACGAGCAGTACTTC
-,TRBD2,TRBJ2-3,TRBV12-3/TRBV12-4,15,CASSTGAGVTDTQYF,TGTGCCAGCTCCACGGGCGCGGGAGTCACAGATACGCAGTATTTT
-,TRBD1,TRBJ1-4,TRBV4-2,15,CASSQNRDRGEKLFF,TGTGCCAGCAGCCAGAACCGGGACAGGGGTGAAAAACTGTTTTTT
-,TRBD2,TRBJ2-3,TRBV7-3,12,CASSAGADTQYF,TGTGCCAGCAGCGCGGGAGCAGATACGCAGTATTTT
once,-,TRBJ2-1,TRBV19,16,CASSISSPDSYNEQFF,TGTGCCAGTAGTATAAGTAGCCCGGACTCCTACAATGAGCAGTTCTTC
-,-,TRBJ1-2,TRBV12-3/TRBV12-4,13,CASSLGDRGGYTF,TGTGCCAGCAGTTTAGGGGACCGAGGGGGCTACACCTTC
few,-,TRBJ2-7,TRBV19,14,CASSRAGSSYEQYF,TGTGCCAGTAGCCGAGCTGGGAGCTCCTACGAGCAGTACTTC
-,-,TRBJ2-7,TRBV20-1,12,CSALFGGSEQYF,TGCAGTGCACTTTTCGGGGGTAGCGAGCAGTACTTC
few,-,TRBJ1-1,TRBV7-9,14,CASSLSGVRAEAFF,TGTGCCAGCAGCTTATCGGGGGTGAGGGCTGAAGCTTTCTTT
-,TRBD1,TRBJ2-7,TRBV7-8,14,CASSLRQGAQEQYF,TGTGCCAGCAGCTTACGACAGGGGGCGCAAGAGCAGTACTTC
-,-,TRBJ1-2,TRBV6-1,13,CASSDRSNYGYTF,TGTGCCAGCAGCGACAGGTCTAACTATGGCTACACCTTC
-,-,TRBJ2-2,TRBV11-3,15,CASSQSSWGSGELFF,TGTGCCAGCAGCCAATCCTCGTGGGGTTCCGGGGAGCTGTTTTTT
-,-,TRBJ2-3,TRBV19,14,CASSQGVVTDTQYF,TGTGCCAGTAGCCAGGGAGTAGTCACAGATACGCAGTATTTT
-,TRBD1,TRBJ2-4,TRBV19,14,CAAGQGAGRNIQYF,TGTGCCGCCGGACAGGGGGCCGGGAGGAACATTCAGTACTTC
-,-,TRBJ1-6,TRBV10-3,15,CAISVSSTVGSPLHF,TGTGCCATCAGTGTTTCTTCGACGGTGGGTTCACCCCTCCACTTT
few,TRBD1,TRBJ1-5,TRBV7-2,13,CASSRDSNQPQHF,TGTGCCAGCAGCCGGGACAGTAATCAGCCCCAGCATTTT
-,TRBD1,TRBJ1-2,TRBV18,15,CASSQAPGQRVGYTF,TGTGCCAGCTCACAAGCTCCGGGACAGAGAGTTGGCTACACCTTC
-,TRBD2,TRBJ2-5,TRBV20-1,14,CSARRSGGAETQYF,TGCAGTGCTAGACGGAGCGGGGGGGCGGAGACCCAGTACTTC
-,-,TRBJ1-2,TRBV7-2,14,CASSMQGLVGVYTF,TGTGCCAGCAGCATGCAGGGTCTTGTGGGTGTCTACACCTTC
-,-,TRBJ1-5,TRBV2,12,CASHQGNQPQHF,TGTGCCAGCCACCAGGGAAATCAGCCCCAGCATTTT
medium-sized,TRBD1,TRBJ2-3,TRBV6-2/TRBV6-3,17,CASSPLTGGFYTDTQYF,TGTGCCAGCAGTCCTTTGACAGGGGGTTTTTACACAGATACGCAGTATTTT
once,-,TRBJ1-5,TRBV19,18,CASSIDSPSGRGYQPQHF,TGTGCCAGTAGTATAGATAGCCCCTCGGGACGGGGGTATCAGCCCCAGCATTTT
-,TRBD1,TRBJ1-2,TRBV7-2,14,CASSSSPGQGSYTF,TGTGCCAGCAGCTCCTCCCCGGGACAGGGGAGCTACACCTTC
-,-,TRBJ2-5,TRBV15,11,CATSREETQYF,TGTGCCACCAGCAGAGAAGAGACCCAGTACTTC
-,-,TRBJ2-7,TRBV11-2,14,CASSHPRISYEQYF,TGTGCCAGCAGCCATCCCCGGATTTCCTACGAGCAGTACTTC
few,-,TRBJ1-2,TRBV15,14,CATSRGAPNYGYTF,TGTGCCACCAGCAGAGGCGCGCCAAACTATGGCTACACCTTC
-,TRBD1,TRBJ1-2,TRBV5-1,15,CASSLDPGQNYGYTF,TGCGCCAGCAGCTTAGACCCGGGACAGAACTATGGCTACACCTTC